A single sample is the source of the 28 T cell receptor beta chains below, sequenced in a study of blood T cell repertoires in COVID-19. Profiling relied on immunoSEQ multiplex PCR, and the TCRdb table lists in-frame clones only, not all of them. The table lists approximately 200,000 clones, roughly four fifths of them singletons, with roughly 12% in the top ten. The sample taken for sequencing was PBMCs or T cells enriched from blood (not recorded which). These receptors were taken from a man aged 40-49 years who had recovered from COVID-19.

This chain joins TRBV6-5 and TRBJ2-7; 8 bases are a match to TRBD2. Looked up from germline, CDR1 is MNHEY and CDR2 is SVGAGI. After removal of 5 bases from V and 3 bases from J, the junction contained 3 bases not matched to a gene. The CDR3 runs 13 residues. CDR3 loop: CASSPGLVYEQYF. The DNA of the CDR3 is TGTGCCAGCAGTCCGGGACTAGTCTACGAGCAGTACTTC.

V usage is TRBV5-5 and J usage is TRBJ2-1; 7 bases are shared with TRBD2. Germline-derived CDR1 and CDR2 are SGHKS and YYEKEE (reference sequence). CDR3 size: 14 residues. The V segment lost 4 bases and the J segment 4 bases; nucleotides outside the gene matches: 5. The DNA for the CDR3 is TGTGCCAGCAGCACCTCTAGCGGATACAATGAGCAGTTCTTC. It encodes CASSTSSGYNEQFF.

V gene TRBV11-2 combines with J gene TRBJ1-5; D is possibly TRBD1 (5 bases). Germline V gives CDR1 SGHAT, CDR2 FQNNGV. V lost 5 bases and J lost 5, with 10 bases in between. There are 13 residues in the CDR3. The DNA for the CDR3 is TGTGCCAGCAGCACAGACAGTTATCAGCCCCAGCATTTT. Translated: CASSTDSYQPQHF.

This rearrangement joins TRBV9 to TRBJ2-7, with TRBD1 identical over 7 bases. Trimming at V came to 3 bases and at J to 1 base, leaving 1 base not matched to a gene. This CDR3 is 13 amino acids long. Germline CDR1 reads SGDLS; CDR2 reads YYNGEE. As DNA, the CDR3 is TGTGCCAGCAGCGCGACAGGGTCCTACGAGCAGTACTTC. Amino acids: CASSATGSYEQYF.

The count of this clone is one. The J gene is TRBJ1-4, the V gene TRBV6-2 or TRBV6-3; D is undetermined. The germline CDR1 and CDR2 sequences are MNHEY and SVGEGT. Trimming took 2 bases from V and 0 from J, leaving 7 bases between them. The CDR3 has 15 residues. The CDR3 region has the DNA TGTGCCAGCAGTTACGAGGGAGCAACTAATGAAAAACTGTTTTTT. Its protein is CASSYEGATNEKLFF.

This sequence joins TRBV28 and TRBJ2-3, with 9 bases lining up with TRBD1. After removal of 5 bases from V and 0 bases from J, the junction contained 3 bases not matched to a gene. The CDR3 has 15 residues. Looked up from germline, CDR1 is MDHEN and CDR2 is SYDVKM. The DNA of the CDR3 is TGTGCCAGCAGTACCGGGACAGGGAGCACAGATACGCAGTATTTT. Protein sequence: CASSTGTGSTDTQYF.

The J gene is TRBJ1-3, the V gene TRBV18; 10 bases line up with TRBD1. V dropped 1 base and J dropped 0; count of bases not matched to a gene: 6. Germline V lookup: CDR1 KGHSH, CDR2 LQKENI. The CDR3 spans 18 residues. CDR3 loop: CASSPRRDRGLSGNTIYF. The CDR3 DNA reads TGTGCCAGCTCACCACGCCGGGACAGGGGCCTCTCTGGAAACACCATATATTTT. Supplemented by reference TRBV18 and TRBJ1-3, the full variable domain reads NAGVMQNPRHLVRRRGQEARLRCSPMKGHSHVYWYRQLPEEGLKFMVYLQKENIIDESGMPKERFSAEFPKEGPSILRIQQVVRGDSAAYFCASSPRRDRGLSGNTIYFGEGSWLTVV.

The CDR3 here is CASSPLSGAYEQYV. Written as DNA, the CDR3 is TGCGCCAGCAGCCCGCTTTCAGGGGCCTACGAGCAGTACGTC. The chain carries TRBV5-1 and TRBJ2-7; possible D gene TRBD1, 6 bases. The CDR3 extends over 14 amino acids. The germline V and J ends were trimmed by 4 bases and 2 bases, with 13 bases remaining between them. Germline loops: CDR1 SGHRS, CDR2 YFSETQ.

The rearrangement uses TRBV18 and TRBJ1-5; 8 bases match TRBD1. Trimming took 3 bases from V and 2 from J; bases not matched to a gene: 6. The germline CDR1 and CDR2 sequences are KGHSH and LQKENI. The CDR3 contains 16 residues. CDR3 nucleotides: TGTGCCAGCTCACCGAGGGGACAGGCTGGCAATCAGCCCCAGCATTTT. Protein sequence: CASSPRGQAGNQPQHF.

The rearrangement links TRBV3-1 (or the pseudogene TRBV3-2) to TRBJ2-7; 11 nucleotides agree with TRBD1. V was clipped by 4 bases and J by 6 bases; unmatched bases: 5. CDR1 is LGHDT, CDR2 YNNKEL, per germline (reference sequence). CDR3 length: 14 residues. In DNA form, the CDR3 reads TGTGCCAGCAGCCTCGGGACAGGGGGAGCCGAGCAGTACGTC. Translated: CASSLGTGGAEQYV.

Here the CDR3 reads CAWRVALTQYF. The CDR3 region has the DNA TGTGCCTGGAGGGTCGCGTTGACCCAGTACTTC. J is TRBJ2-5 and V is TRBV30; D ambiguous. Trimming stripped 3 bases from V and 7 bases from J, with 9 bases between. The CDR3 has 11 amino acids. Looked up from germline, CDR1 is GTSNPN and CDR2 is SVGIG (reference sequence).

The rearrangement joins TRBV19 to TRBJ2-1; 14 bases are a match to TRBD2. This CDR3 region has 14 residues. J was trimmed by 9 bases and V by 9 bases; bases with no gene match: 7. Germline CDR1 LNHDA, CDR2 SQIVND (reference sequence). The CDR3 DNA reads as TGTGCCAGCCAAAGGACTAGCGGGAGGAGTGAGCAGTTCTTC. Protein sequence: CASQRTSGRSEQFF. The whole variable domain, remainder taken from reference TRBV19 and TRBJ2-1, is DGGITQSPKYLFRKEGQNVTLSCEQNLNHDAMYWYRQDPGQGLRLIYYSQIVNDFQKGDIAEGYSVSREKKESFPLTVTSAQKNPTAFYLCASQRTSGRSEQFFGPGTRLTVL.

The chain has TRBV7-3 and TRBJ2-2; 7 bases match TRBD1. The CDR3 is 15 residues long. J was trimmed by 5 bases and V by 4 bases; bases with no gene match: 7. Germline lookup yields CDR1 SGHTA and CDR2 FQGTGA. CDR3 nucleotide sequence: TGTGCCAGCAGCTCTCGACAGGGCTGGACCGGGGAGCTGTTTTTT. Translated: CASSSRQGWTGELFF.

The CDR3 DNA sequence: TGTGCCAGCAGCTCCGGGGGACTAGCAGCAGATACGCAGTATTTT. This sequence encodes CASSSGGLAADTQYF. The V gene is TRBV7-3, the J gene TRBJ2-3, with 9 bases matching TRBD2. J gave up 4 bases and V 4 bases, and 6 bases lay outside the gene matches. This CDR3 is 15 amino acids long. CDR1 SGHTA and CDR2 FQGTGA come from the germline V gene.

The genes are TRBV5-1 and TRBJ2-1; 8 bases fit TRBD1. Germline values: CDR1 SGHRS, CDR2 YFSETQ. The CDR3 is 15 amino acids. V gave up 4 bases and J gave up 2 bases; unmatched junction bases: 5. The CDR3 loop reads CASSPGQGTYNEQFF. CDR3 bases: TGCGCCAGCAGCCCTGGACAGGGTACCTACAATGAGCAGTTCTTC.

The J gene is TRBJ2-2, the V gene TRBV30; no firm D call. The CDR3 length is 16 residues. CDR1 is GTSNPN and CDR2 is SVGIG in the germline V gene (reference sequence). The CDR3 sequence: CACPRRSVVATGELFF. CDR3 DNA sequence: TGTGCTTGCCCCCGACGGAGTGTTGTGGCCACCGGGGAGCTGTTTTTT.

The CDR3 here is CAWGGFPGLEETQYF. The CDR3 DNA follows: TGTGCCTGGGGAGGATTTCCGGGACTTGAGGAGACCCAGTACTTC. The chain joins TRBV30 to TRBJ2-5; TRBD2 is a possible D gene (6 bases). The CDR3 runs to 15 residues. Trimming pared 5 bases from V and 5 bases from J, leaving 21 bases between. The germline gives CDR1 GTSNPN, CDR2 SVGIG (reference sequence).

J is TRBJ1-5 and V is TRBV5-6; D perhaps matches TRBD1 (6 bases). The CDR3 consists of 16 residues. Germline loops: CDR1 SGHDT, CDR2 YYEEEE. With 0 bases removed from V and 3 bases from J, the gap between germline ends came to 13 bases. CDR3 in amino acids: CASSLVPGQSNQPQHF. The CDR3 region has the DNA TGTGCCAGCAGCTTGGTGCCCGGACAGTCCAATCAGCCCCAGCATTTT.

This chain joins TRBV7-2 and TRBJ1-6; a weak D match, TRBD1 (5 bases). This CDR3 is built from 14 residues. Germline-derived CDR1 and CDR2 are SGHTA and FQGNSA. V shed 3 bases and J shed 7 bases, with 10 bases lying between them. The CDR3, as DNA: TGTGCCAGCAGCTTCCCCGGGGGGAATTCACCCCTCCACTTT. Encoded protein: CASSFPGGNSPLHF.

The chain combines TRBV28 with TRBJ2-5, with 7 positions matching TRBD2. The germline gives CDR1 MDHEN, CDR2 SYDVKM. The length of the CDR3 is 16 residues. V lost 3 bases and J lost 4; bases outside the gene matches: 11. This CDR3 is CASSLLREGLGETQYF. The CDR3 DNA sequence: TGTGCCAGCAGTTTGCTGAGGGAGGGCCTAGGAGAGACCCAGTACTTC.

The CDR3: CASSWGRGYGYTF. For the CDR3, the DNA is TGTGCCAGCAGCTGGGGTAGGGGCTATGGCTACACCTTC. The chain combines TRBV11-2 with TRBJ1-2, with a possible D match to TRBD1 (5 bases). Deletions cut 4 bases from V and 4 bases from J, with 10 bases between. Germline CDR1 and CDR2: SGHAT and FQNNGV. This CDR3 comprises 13 residues.

V usage is TRBV18 and J usage is TRBJ2-1; 8 nucleotides line up with TRBD2. There are 15 residues in the CDR3. Looked up from germline, CDR1 is KGHSH and CDR2 is LQKENI. Trimming at V came to 3 bases and at J to 4 bases, leaving 5 bases not matched to a gene. The CDR3 region is CASSPGSGVYNEQFF. The CDR3 nucleotides read TGTGCCAGCTCACCTGGTAGCGGGGTTTACAATGAGCAGTTCTTC. Full variable domain (rest looked up from reference TRBV18 and TRBJ2-1): NAGVMQNPRHLVRRRGQEARLRCSPMKGHSHVYWYRQLPEEGLKFMVYLQKENIIDESGMPKERFSAEFPKEGPSILRIQQVVRGDSAAYFCASSPGSGVYNEQFFGPGTRLTVL.

The V gene is TRBV7-9, the J gene TRBJ2-3; no clear D gene. With 5 bases removed from V and 1 base from J, the gap between germline ends came to 10 bases. There are 14 residues in the CDR3. The germline V gene has CDR1 SEHNR and CDR2 FQNEAQ (reference sequence). The CDR3 sequence is CASSASGGTDTQYF. The CDR3 nucleotides are TGTGCCAGCAGCGCATCTGGAGGCACAGATACGCAGTATTTT.

This clone turned up a few times. The chain uses TRBV5-1 and TRBJ2-2, with 11 bases aligning to TRBD1. The germline V gene encodes CDR1 SGHRS and CDR2 YFSETQ. The CDR3 extends over 16 amino acids. Trimming took 3 bases from V and 6 from J; bases not matched to a gene: 7. The DNA of the CDR3 is TGCGCCAGCAGCTCACGGACAGGGGGCGCTTCCGGGGAGCTGTTTTTT. Translated: CASSSRTGGASGELFF.

This chain connects TRBV19 to TRBJ1-5, with a tentative D call TRBD1 (6 bases). Germline V gives CDR1 LNHDA, CDR2 SQIVND (reference sequence). With 3 bases removed from V and 7 bases from J, the gap between germline ends came to 10 bases. The CDR3 extends over 13 amino acids. The CDR3 nucleotides are TGTGCCAGTAGTATCGAGGGGGGGCAGCCCCAGCATTTT. This sequence encodes CASSIEGGQPQHF. Filled out from reference TRBV19 and TRBJ1-5, the complete variable domain reads DGGITQSPKYLFRKEGQNVTLSCEQNLNHDAMYWYRQDPGQGLRLIYYSQIVNDFQKGDIAEGYSVSREKKESFPLTVTSAQKNPTAFYLCASSIEGGQPQHFGDGTRLSIL.

The chain uses TRBV25-1 and TRBJ1-2; TRBD1 matches 7 bases. The J segment lost 8 bases and the V segment lost 2 bases, leaving 5 bases of the junction unmatched. The CDR3 is 13 amino acids. Germline assignment: CDR1 MGHDK and CDR2 SYGVNS. CDR3 residues: CASSEQGGSGYTF. CDR3 bases: TGTGCCAGCAGTGAACAGGGGGGAAGCGGCTACACCTTC.

The J gene is TRBJ2-5, the V gene TRBV11-1, with 9 bases identical to TRBD2. Germline V gene data show CDR1 as SGHAT and CDR2 as FQDESV (reference sequence). The V gene end was trimmed by 1 base and the J gene end by 4 bases; junction bases not matched to a gene: 4. This CDR3 spans 15 amino acids. The CDR3 DNA reads as TGTGCCAGCAGCTTAGACGGACTAGCGTTAGAGACCCAGTACTTC. Translating it yields CASSLDGLALETQYF. Full variable domain (outside the CDR3, taken from reference TRBV11-1 and TRBJ2-5): EAEVAQSPRYKITEKSQAVAFWCDPISGHATLYWYRQILGQGPELLVQFQDESVVDDSQLPKDRFSAERLKGVDSTLKIQPAELGDSAMYLCASSLDGLALETQYFGPGTRLLVL.

The chain combines TRBV2 with TRBJ1-1, with a weak D call TRBD1 (5 bases). Germline CDR1 SNHLY, CDR2 FYNNEI. This CDR3 comprises 12 residues. Trimming left V 2 bases short and J 5 bases short, with 6 bases between. The CDR3: CASSERGTEAFF. The CDR3 DNA follows: TGTGCCAGCAGTGAAAGGGGAACTGAAGCTTTCTTT.